This entry concerns a single T cell receptor (beta chain). Its specificity is not known. TCRdb's table, derived via immunoSEQ multiplex PCR, lists solely in-frame clones and lacks some. This sample yields tens of thousands of clones, of which around 86% are seen a single time; 0.82% belongs to the top ten. The data were obtained in a study of radiotherapy plus CTLA-4 blockade in lung cancer. Study information: Patients showed objective responses in over 15% of cases, and disease control was achieved by 25% to 35%.

V lost 0 bases, J lost 2 bases, and 19 bases lay in between. In germline, CDR1 is GTSNPN, CDR2 SVGIG (reference sequence). The CDR3 covers 17 residues. Broader study findings: TCR clones originating in tumors grew in number in blood after radiotherapy plus ipilimumab.

The sequence derives from a human donor with non-small cell lung cancer who had stable disease on radiotherapy plus ipilimumab. The specimen comprised peripheral blood, sampled from a patient treated with radiotherapy plus ipilimumab. This chain joins TRBV30 and TRBJ1-2; D is uncertain. The CDR3: CAWSVLTSWTPNYGYTF. The DNA of the CDR3 is TGTGCCTGGAGTGTACTGACCTCATGGACTCCCAACTATGGCTACACCTTC.